This T cell receptor (beta chain) was observed in a study of shared clonotypes between healthy human individuals. Overall study findings and caveats: Sampling covered blood only; tissue repertoires likely differ.

CD45RO-negative, CCR7-selected cells formed the naive CD8 fraction, which excluded terminally differentiated effector memory CD45RA+ cells. There are a few counts of this clone. Its matching antigen is unknown. Germline CDR1 and CDR2: MNHEY and SMNVEV (reference sequence). The junction had 7 bases not matched to a gene; V was cut back by 0 bases and J by 5 bases. The CDR3 has 17 amino acids. TCRdb's copy holds only in-frame clones and misses some; the assay was immunoSEQ multiplex PCR. The sample carries some 2,000,000 clones, around 96% recorded once. This chain joins TRBV27 and TRBJ2-5, with 12 bases lining up with TRBD2. This receptor was identified in a man between 18 and 35 years old in good health. The sample comprised naive CD8+ T cells sorted from blood. The CDR3 nucleotides read TGTGCCAGCAGTTTATCGCTTAGCACTAGCGGGAGGGAGACCCAGTACTTC. It is translated as CASSLSLSTSGRETQYF.